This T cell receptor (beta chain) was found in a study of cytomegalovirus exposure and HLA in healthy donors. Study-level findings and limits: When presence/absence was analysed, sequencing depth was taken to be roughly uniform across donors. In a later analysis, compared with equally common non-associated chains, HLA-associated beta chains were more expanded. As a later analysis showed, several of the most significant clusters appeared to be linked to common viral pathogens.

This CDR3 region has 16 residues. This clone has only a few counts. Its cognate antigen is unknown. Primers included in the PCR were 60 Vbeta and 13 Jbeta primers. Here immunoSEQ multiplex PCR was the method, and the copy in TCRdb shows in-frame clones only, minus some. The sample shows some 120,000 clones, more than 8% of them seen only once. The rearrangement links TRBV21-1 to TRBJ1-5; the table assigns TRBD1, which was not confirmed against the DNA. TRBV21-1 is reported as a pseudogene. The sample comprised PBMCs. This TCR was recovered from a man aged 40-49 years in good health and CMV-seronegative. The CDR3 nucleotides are TGTGCCAGCAGCGAAGCCAGGGGGCCCCGACATCAGCCCCAGCATTTT. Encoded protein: CASSEARGPRHQPQHF.